This T cell receptor (beta chain) was obtained from a study of radiation and T cells in renal cell carcinoma. Germline V gives CDR1 SGHTA, CDR2 FQGNSA. This CDR3 contains 14 residues. The V end was cut by 5 bases, the J end by 6 bases, with 14 bases between. Documented time point: blood 4 weeks post-SBRT, at nephrectomy. The treatment: 15 Gy SBRT to primary tumor, nephrectomy 4 weeks later. This renal cell carcinoma was of the clear cell type. The data were produced by immunoSEQ multiplex PCR, yet TCRdb's version contains in-frame clones alone and is incomplete. The sample carries 150,000 to 200,000 clones, roughly 90% recorded once.

The receptor was derived from a woman between 50 and 59 years old with renal cell carcinoma. The rearrangement uses TRBV7-2 and TRBJ1-3, with a weak D call TRBD1 (5 bases). Source: blood, taken from a patient whose treatment included radiotherapy and nephrectomy. The CDR3 sequence: CASSPKSRENTIYF. In DNA, the CDR3 is TGTGCCAGCAGCCCTAAATCCAGGGAAAACACCATATATTTT.